The 4 T cell receptor beta chains given below trace back to one sample, sequenced in a study of blood T cell repertoires in COVID-19. Measured with immunoSEQ multiplex PCR; TCRdb has only the in-frame clones, and not every one. The table includes roughly 350,000 clones, around 87% detected once. The sequenced sample consisted of peripheral blood. The receptors were gathered from a young woman with COVID-19, enrolled during active disease.

The chain links TRBV23-1 to TRBJ1-6; TRBD1 agrees at 8 bases. TRBV23-1 is given ORF status, its function remaining uncertain. This CDR3 is built from 16 residues. The V segment lost 4 bases and the J segment 8 bases; nucleotides outside the gene matches: 10. CDR3 nucleotide sequence: TGCGCCAGCAGTCTATTTCGGACAGGGCTAGATTCACCCCTCCACTTT. It codes for CASSLFRTGLDSPLHF.

This sequence joins TRBV9 and TRBJ2-7; 13 bases agree with TRBD2. The CDR3 contains 16 residues. Germline V gene sequence: CDR1 SGDLS, CDR2 YYNGEE. Losses at the gene ends were 0 bases for V and 6 bases for J; bases not matched to a gene: 6. The CDR3 DNA is TGTGCCAGCAGCGTAGAACCGGGACTAGCGGGATCCGAGCAGTACTTC. This translates into CASSVEPGLAGSEQYF.

The chain uses TRBV29-1 and TRBJ2-5; D gene ambiguous. The CDR3 loop spans 11 amino acids. Germline V lookup: CDR1 SQVTM, CDR2 ANQGSEA. Trimming removed 4 bases at V and 5 bases at J, with 8 bases between. The CDR3 nucleotides read TGCAGCGTTGGAACTCTGGAGACCCAGTACTTC. Translated, it gives CSVGTLETQYF.

J is TRBJ2-5 and V is TRBV20-1; TRBD2 might be the D (5 bases). CDR1 and CDR2 (germline): DFQATT, SNEGSKA (reference sequence). The V end lost 8 bases, the J end lost 4 bases, and 8 bases lay between the germline ends. The CDR3 runs 10 residues. The CDR3 reads CSWAGETQYF. The CDR3 nucleotides are TGCAGTTGGGCGGGAGAGACCCAGTACTTC.